These 3 T cell receptor beta chains originate from one sample sequenced in a study of shared clonotypes between healthy human individuals. The protocol was immunoSEQ multiplex PCR, while the TCRdb copy is restricted to in-frame clones and leaves out a portion. The profile shows some 900,000 clones, around three quarters of them singletons. The sample taken for sequencing was memory CD4+ T cells sorted from blood. Subset: CD45RA-negative fraction. Source of these receptors: a man younger than 30 in good health.

The chain has TRBV27 and TRBJ2-7, with 12 bases identical to TRBD1. CDR1 and CDR2 (germline): MNHEY, SMNVEV (reference sequence). Unmatched junction bases numbered 3, after V lost 3 bases and J lost 6 bases. The CDR3 totals 14 residues. The CDR3 reads CASSFGTGGREQYF. Written as DNA, the CDR3 is TGTGCCAGCAGTTTCGGGACAGGGGGCCGCGAGCAGTACTTC.

The rearrangement links TRBV28 to TRBJ1-4, with D perhaps matching TRBD1 (5 bases). This CDR3 contains 16 residues. Looked up from germline, CDR1 is MDHEN and CDR2 is SYDVKM. V dropped 5 bases and J dropped 1 base, with 14 bases sitting between them. The CDR3 nucleotides read TGTGCCAGCAGTGGGGCCGGTGGTGGAACTAATGAAAAACTGTTTTTT. This gives the protein CASSGAGGGTNEKLFF.

This CDR3 is CASSYSSTGTYEQYF. The CDR3 DNA sequence: TGTGCCAGCAGTTACTCGTCCACAGGGACCTACGAGCAGTACTTC. This chain links TRBV6-6 with TRBJ2-7, with a tentative D call TRBD1 (6 bases). CDR3 length equals 15 residues. Germline V lookup: CDR1 MNHNY, CDR2 SVGAGI (reference sequence). Trimming took 0 bases from V and 2 from J, leaving 11 bases between them.